These 19 T cell receptor beta chains were all obtained from the same sample, sequenced in a study of blood T cell repertoires in COVID-19. Sequenced by immunoSEQ multiplex PCR; TCRdb stores in-frame clones only, minus some. The profile shows a few hundred thousand clones, about 91% of them singletons. Sequencing was performed on PBMCs or T cells enriched from blood (not recorded which). These receptors were obtained from a young man with acute COVID-19.

The rearrangement joins TRBV6-5 to TRBJ1-1, with 10 bases that match TRBD1. Germline trimming cut 6 bases from V and 5 bases from J; bases unmatched to any gene: 6. The CDR3 length is 14 residues. The germline V gene encodes CDR1 MNHEY and CDR2 SVGAGI. The CDR3 bases are TGTGCCAGCAGGCGGGACAGGGGAGGGACTGAAGCTTTCTTT. Protein sequence: CASRRDRGGTEAFF.

The chain has TRBV6-5 and TRBJ1-4; 9 bases agree with TRBD1. Unmatched junction bases numbered 6, after V lost 5 bases and J lost 8 bases. Germline CDR1 is MNHEY and CDR2 is SVGAGI. The CDR3 has 14 amino acids. The CDR3, as DNA: TGTGCCAGCAGTCGGGACAGGGTCGTCGAAAAACTGTTTTTT. Residues: CASSRDRVVEKLFF.

In this sample, this clone turned up a few times. This rearrangement joins TRBV27 to TRBJ2-1, with a weak D call TRBD2 (6 bases). This CDR3 is 15 amino acids long. Germline CDR1 reads MNHEY; CDR2 reads SMNVEV (reference sequence). Trimming removed 4 bases at V and 4 bases at J, with 14 bases between. As DNA, the CDR3 is TGTGCCAGCAGTTATGGGACTCCAGATTACAATGAGCAGTTCTTC. Encoded protein: CASSYGTPDYNEQFF.

The chain recombines TRBV30 with TRBJ2-3, with no clear D. There are 12 residues in the CDR3. From germline, CDR1 is GTSNPN and CDR2 SVGIG (reference sequence). V shed 5 bases and J shed 6 bases, with 12 bases lying between them. CDR3 in amino acids: CAWATSPDTQYF. The CDR3 DNA reads TGTGCCTGGGCAACTTCCCCCGATACGCAGTATTTT. Variable domain in full (rest from reference TRBV30 and TRBJ2-3): SQTIHQWPATLVQPVGSPLSLECTVEGTSNPNLYWYRQAAGRGLQLLFYSVGIGQISSEVPQNLSASRPQDRQFILSSKKLLLSDSGFYLCAWATSPDTQYFGPGTRLTVL.

In DNA form, the CDR3 reads TGTGCCAGCAGCCACTACCCGGGACAGGGAGAGACCGGGGAGCTGTTTTTT. It is translated as CASSHYPGQGETGELFF. This chain links TRBV13 with TRBJ2-2; TRBD1 agrees at 9 bases. Looked up from germline, CDR1 is PRHDT and CDR2 is FYEKMQ (reference sequence). The CDR3 contains 17 residues. The trim removed 5 bases at V and 5 bases at J, leaving 12 bases unmatched.

The chain has TRBV14 and TRBJ1-2; D possibly corresponds to TRBD1 (6 bases). V lost 4 bases to trimming and J lost 2 bases, with 11 bases between them. From germline, CDR1 is SGHDN and CDR2 FVKESK. This CDR3 is built from 14 residues. CDR3 DNA: TGTGCCAGCAGCCCCACGACAGGCAACTATGGCTACACCTTC. It translates to CASSPTTGNYGYTF.

The DNA of the CDR3 is TGCGCCAGCAGCCCGAGCGGTGTCTCCTACGAGCAGTACTTC. This encodes CASSPSGVSYEQYF. This chain joins TRBV4-1 and TRBJ2-7, with D possibly being TRBD2 (5 bases). CDR3 length equals 14 residues. With 4 bases removed from V and 0 bases from J, the gap between germline ends came to 10 bases. Germline CDR1 and CDR2: MGHRA and YSYEKL.

V is TRBV7-2 and J is TRBJ1-2, with D possibly being TRBD1 (6 bases). The ends were cut back, 1 base at V and 2 bases at J, with 14 bases in the middle. CDR1 SGHTA and CDR2 FQGNSA come from the germline V gene. The CDR3 is made up of 16 amino acids. CDR3 in DNA: TGTGCCAGCAGCTTAGGGGGACATGGAGTCAACTATGGCTACACCTTC. Its translation: CASSLGGHGVNYGYTF.

This clone was seen only once. The chain combines TRBV28 with TRBJ2-3; D ambiguous. V shed 5 bases and J shed 6 bases, with 12 bases lying between them. Germline CDR1 reads MDHEN; CDR2 reads SYDVKM. CDR3 length equals 13 residues. CDR3 loop: CASSDPPVDTQYF. CDR3 DNA sequence: TGTGCCAGCAGTGATCCCCCGGTGGATACGCAGTATTTT.

V usage is TRBV5-1 and J usage is TRBJ2-1; the match to TRBD1 covers 9 bases. Germline V gene data show CDR1 as SGHRS and CDR2 as YFSETQ. V was clipped by 4 bases and J by 4 bases; unmatched bases: 6. This CDR3 is built from 15 residues. The CDR3 protein is CASSAGQGVYNEQFF. CDR3 nucleotide sequence: TGCGCCAGCAGCGCGGGACAGGGCGTATACAATGAGCAGTTCTTC. Variable domain in full (rest from reference TRBV5-1 and TRBJ2-1): KAGVTQTPRYLIKTRGQQVTLSCSPISGHRSVSWYQQTPGQGLQFLFEYFSETQRNKGNFPGRFSGRQFSNSRSEMNVSTLELGDSALYLCASSAGQGVYNEQFFGPGTRLTVL.

Written as DNA, the CDR3 is TGTGCCTGGAGGACAGGCATGAACACTGAAGCTTTCTTT. Translation gives CAWRTGMNTEAFF. The V gene is TRBV30, the J gene TRBJ1-1; a weak D match, TRBD1 (6 bases). Germline V gene data show CDR1 as GTSNPN and CDR2 as SVGIG (reference sequence). Trimming shortened V by 3 bases and J by 0 bases, and 8 bases separated the two germline ends. The CDR3 has 13 residues. Supplemented by reference TRBV30 and TRBJ1-1, the full variable domain reads SQTIHQWPATLVQPVGSPLSLECTVEGTSNPNLYWYRQAAGRGLQLLFYSVGIGQISSEVPQNLSASRPQDRQFILSSKKLLLSDSGFYLCAWRTGMNTEAFFGQGTRLTVV.

This clone was recorded once. The V call is TRBV7-2, the J call TRBJ2-5, with D unresolved. V shed 1 base and J shed 7 bases, with 4 bases lying between them. The CDR3 consists of 11 residues. Germline loops: CDR1 SGHTA, CDR2 FQGNSA. The CDR3 reads CASSLGRTQYF. The CDR3 DNA reads TGTGCCAGCAGCTTAGGTCGGACCCAGTACTTC.

This clone appeared a few times. The V and J genes are TRBV7-9 and TRBJ1-2, with TRBD1 identical over 7 bases. Trimming took 5 bases from V and 6 from J; bases not matched to a gene: 3. CDR1 SEHNR and CDR2 FQNEAQ come from the germline V gene (reference sequence). The CDR3 is 12 amino acids. CDR3 loop: CASSDTGDGYTF. CDR3 DNA sequence: TGTGCCAGCAGCGATACAGGGGATGGCTACACCTTC.

The chain carries TRBV6-2 or TRBV6-3 and TRBJ2-2; 11 bases align to TRBD2. V lost 2 bases, J lost 7 bases, and 15 bases stayed unmatched. The CDR3 contains 19 residues. Germline-derived CDR1 and CDR2 are MNHEY and SVGEGT. The CDR3 DNA reads TGTGCCAGCAGTTACCCGGTTGAGGCACTAGCGGGAGTCGGCGGGGAGCTGTTTTTT. Protein sequence: CASSYPVEALAGVGGELFF.

The V gene is TRBV19, the J gene TRBJ2-2; 9 nucleotides agree with TRBD1. The V segment lost 6 bases and the J segment 4 bases; nucleotides outside the gene matches: 6. Germline lookup yields CDR1 LNHDA and CDR2 SQIVND (reference sequence). This CDR3 spans 15 amino acids. CDR3 sequence (DNA): TGTGCCAGTAGAATAACAGGGGGCGGCACCGGGGAGCTGTTTTTT. This sequence encodes CASRITGGGTGELFF. The full variable domain, its missing parts supplied by reference TRBV19 and TRBJ2-2, is DGGITQSPKYLFRKEGQNVTLSCEQNLNHDAMYWYRQDPGQGLRLIYYSQIVNDFQKGDIAEGYSVSREKKESFPLTVTSAQKNPTAFYLCASRITGGGTGELFFGEGSRLTVL.

The chain couples TRBV7-9 to TRBJ1-2; TRBD1 matches 12 bases. Unmatched junction bases numbered 4, after V lost 4 bases and J lost 7 bases. Germline V gene lookup returns CDR1 SEHNR and CDR2 FQNEAQ (reference sequence). This CDR3 comprises 14 residues. The CDR3 nucleotides are TGTGCCAGCAGCTCCGGGACAGGGGGCCGTGGCTACACCTTC. Translating it yields CASSSGTGGRGYTF.

This clone was seen ten or more times. The chain links TRBV29-1 to TRBJ2-2; possibly TRBD2 for D (6 bases). V gave up 3 bases and J gave up 1 base, with 12 bases separating them. CDR1 and CDR2 (germline): SQVTM, ANQGSEA. The CDR3 loop spans 15 amino acids. In DNA form, the CDR3 reads TGCAGCGTTGATACAGCAGCGGGGAACACCGGGGAGCTGTTTTTT. It translates to CSVDTAAGNTGELFF.

This clone has a handful of counts. In DNA form, the CDR3 reads TGTGCCAGCAGCTTGGTGGGGGAGGGCTATGGCTACACCTTC. This gives the protein CASSLVGEGYGYTF. V is TRBV5-5 and J is TRBJ1-2; D might be TRBD1 (5 bases). The length of the CDR3 is 14 residues. Germline V gene data show CDR1 as SGHKS and CDR2 as YYEKEE (reference sequence). Between the trimmed V and J ends, which lost 0 bases and 4 bases, there was a span of 10 bases.

V gene TRBV5-1 combines with J gene TRBJ2-7, with TRBD1 matching 9 bases. This CDR3 spans 14 amino acids. Looked up from germline, CDR1 is SGHRS and CDR2 is YFSETQ. Unmatched junction bases numbered 5, after V lost 4 bases and J lost 3 bases. The CDR3 here is CASSTGQGGYEQYF. The CDR3, as DNA: TGCGCCAGCAGCACGGGACAGGGTGGCTACGAGCAGTACTTC.